This TCR beta chain was sequenced during a study of T cells in Graves' hyperthyroidism and ophthalmopathy. This clonotype was observed many times. Looked up from germline, CDR1 is MNHNS and CDR2 is SASEGT. CDR3 length: 12 residues. V was pared by 9 bases and J by 2 bases, with 10 bases between. Amplified regions were TCR beta CDR3 sequences from RNA transcripts. HTBI primers drove first-round RT-PCR of the TCR CDR3. TCRdb recomputed calls from the multiplex PCR reads with MiXCR, one row per CDR3 protein. The data contain some 510,000 distinct CDR3 sequences, less than 25% of them singletons. Sample: blood. The source is a man aged 18 to 35 with Graves' hyperthyroidism. This chain uses TRBV6-1 with TRBJ1-2, with a possible D match to TRBD1 (5 bases). CDR3 in amino acids: CASGQGNYGYTF. DNA of the CDR3: TGTGCCAGTGGCCAGGGAAACTATGGCTACACCTTC.